Each of the 31 T cell receptor beta chains below was sequenced from the same sample in a study of CD8 T cells in ankylosing spondylitis. From the 5' RACE reads, TCRdb called clonotypes with MiXCR, one entry per CDR3 protein. The sample yields around 770,000 distinct CDR3 sequences, approximately 12% seen once. These receptors' targets are unknown. Whole-study results and caveats: Typical of ankylosing spondylitis blood, it appeared, was a TCR beta motif of eight highly homologous variants.

The sequenced material came from blood, either unsorted or a sorted T cell fraction (not recorded which). These receptors came from a male donor with ankylosing spondylitis.

This clonotype was picked up a small number of times. The rearrangement joins TRBV5-1 to TRBJ2-3; TRBD2 might be the D (6 bases). CDR1 SGHRS and CDR2 YFSETQ come from the germline V gene. Trimming took 0 bases from V and 0 from J, leaving 11 bases between them. CDR3 length: 16 residues. CDR3 amino acids: CASSLGSGYSTDTQYF. CDR3 DNA: TGCGCCAGCAGCTTGGGTAGCGGCTATAGCACAGATACGCAGTATTTT.

The chain couples TRBV10-3 to TRBJ1-5; 7 nucleotides agree with TRBD1. V dropped 9 bases and J dropped 1; count of bases not matched to a gene: 6. Germline V gene lookup returns CDR1 ENHRY and CDR2 SYGVKD. The CDR3 is made up of 14 amino acids. The CDR3 reads CAIRGGQSNQPQHF. The CDR3 DNA reads as TGTGCCATAAGGGGGGGACAGAGCAATCAGCCCCAGCATTTT.

This chain joins TRBV12-3 or TRBV12-4 and TRBJ1-6; D is undetermined. This CDR3 comprises 11 residues. The V gene lost 8 bases and the J gene lost 9 bases, with 8 bases spanning the gap. The CDR3, as DNA: TGTGCCAGCCAGATGGGTTCACCCCTCCACTTT. Amino acids: CASQMGSPLHF.

This clonotype was seen repeatedly, ten times or more. J is TRBJ2-3 and V is TRBV29-1, with 8 bases lining up with TRBD1. CDR3 length: 14 amino acids. Germline V gene lookup returns CDR1 SQVTM and CDR2 ANQGSEA. Germline trimming cut 4 bases from V and 8 bases from J; bases unmatched to any gene: 11. The CDR3 spells CSVVTGGISVTQYF. In nucleotides, the CDR3 is TGCAGCGTTGTTACAGGGGGGATTAGCGTTACGCAGTATTTT.

There are many counts of this clonotype. The chain is built from TRBV29-1 and TRBJ2-7; TRBD2 matches at 9 bases. The CDR3 extends over 15 amino acids. V lost 7 bases, J lost 4 bases, and 14 bases stayed unmatched. The V gene's germline CDR1 is SQVTM and CDR2 ANQGSEA. CDR3 in amino acids: CSAFRGEAGGYEQYF. As DNA, the CDR3 is TGCAGCGCGTTTCGCGGGGAAGCGGGAGGATACGAGCAGTACTTC.

The chain couples TRBV5-1 to TRBJ2-7; D gene unclear. Trimming took off 0 bases at V and 3 bases at J, with 10 bases between the two ends. The CDR3 is made up of 14 amino acids. Germline lookup yields CDR1 SGHRS and CDR2 YFSETQ. The chain's CDR3 is CASSLDGDYYEQYF. The CDR3 DNA reads as TGCGCCAGCAGCTTGGATGGAGATTACTACGAGCAGTACTTC.

In its sample, this clonotype was seen many times. V and J are TRBV7-6 and TRBJ1-2; TRBD1 is a possible D gene (5 bases). Per germline, CDR1 SGHVS and CDR2 FNYEAQ. The CDR3 consists of 14 residues. Trimming took off 6 bases at V and 4 bases at J, with 15 bases between the two ends. CDR3 nucleotide sequence: TGTGCCAGCAGTCCGCGGGGGTCGCTCTATGGCTACACCTTC. Translated, it gives CASSPRGSLYGYTF.

At least ten counts were recorded for this clonotype. The chain links TRBV20-1 to TRBJ2-3, with 8 bases fitting TRBD2. V trimming: 4 bases; J trimming: 5 bases; junction bases outside the gene matches: 11. Per germline, CDR1 DFQATT and CDR2 SNEGSKA (reference sequence). CDR3 size: 15 residues. In nucleotides, the CDR3 is TGCAGTGCTAACACGGGGGGGAATAGTATAGATACGCAGTATTTT. Translated, it gives CSANTGGNSIDTQYF.

This clonotype has more than one count but fewer than ten. The chain is built from TRBV5-1 and TRBJ1-5, with D possibly being TRBD1 (6 bases). V lost 0 bases and J lost 2, with 9 bases in between. The V gene's germline CDR1 is SGHRS and CDR2 YFSETQ. The CDR3 is 15 amino acids. The CDR3 DNA follows: TGCGCCAGCAGCTTGGCCACAGGGCGCAATCAGCCCCAGCATTTT. This sequence encodes CASSLATGRNQPQHF.

This chain links TRBV6-1 with TRBJ2-2; the D gene is possibly TRBD1 (5 bases). Germline CDR1 and CDR2: MNHNS and SASEGT. The CDR3 loop spans 14 amino acids. The V end lost 10 bases, the J end lost 7 bases, and 19 bases lay between the germline ends. The CDR3 nucleotides are TGTGCCACCAGGTTCGGAAGGGGCAACGGGGAGCTGTTTTTT. This encodes CATRFGRGNGELFF.

The V gene is TRBV6-5, the J gene TRBJ2-7; maybe TRBD2 (6 bases). Germline V CDR1 and CDR2: MNHEY, SVGAGI. V was pared by 4 bases and J by 2 bases, with 15 bases between. The CDR3 is 15 residues long. CDR3 sequence (DNA): TGTGCCAGCAGTTCCCATGGGGGGTCGACCTACGAGCAGTACTTC. Translating gives CASSSHGGSTYEQYF.

The V and J genes are TRBV7-2 and TRBJ2-5; 7 nucleotides line up with TRBD2. Germline CDR1 reads SGHTA; CDR2 reads FQGNSA. Germline trimming cut 2 bases from V and 2 bases from J; bases unmatched to any gene: 5. The length of the CDR3 is 15 residues. The CDR3 DNA reads TGTGCCAGCAGCTTACTCGGGGGGTCGCAAGAGACCCAGTACTTC. Its protein is CASSLLGGSQETQYF.

The V gene is TRBV21-1, the J gene TRBJ1-1; the table's D gene call, TRBD1, was not cross checked with the DNA. TRBV21-1 is marked as a pseudogene. The CDR3 covers 16 residues. The chain's CDR3 is CASSTQTGQAGTEAFF. CDR3 coding DNA: TGTGCCAGCAGCACACAGACGGGACAGGCGGGGACTGAAGCTTTCTTT.

The V and J genes are TRBV9 and TRBJ1-1; D is perhaps TRBD1 (6 bases). The CDR3 extends over 18 amino acids. Trimming shortened V by 0 bases and J by 0 bases, and 18 bases separated the two germline ends. Germline CDR1 and CDR2: SGDLS and YYNGEE. The CDR3 sequence: CASSVGVGAASMNTEAFF. In DNA form, the CDR3 reads TGTGCCAGCAGCGTAGGGGTGGGGGCAGCGTCGATGAACACTGAAGCTTTCTTT.

The chain joins TRBV29-1 to TRBJ2-1, with 8 bases identical to TRBD2. V was clipped by 2 bases and J by 1 base; unmatched bases: 4. The CDR3 extends over 15 amino acids. Germline V gene data show CDR1 as SQVTM and CDR2 as ANQGSEA. The CDR3 nucleotides read TGCAGCGTTGAACGGACTAGCCATTCCTACAATGAGCAGTTCTTC. This encodes CSVERTSHSYNEQFF.

This chain joins TRBV20-1 and TRBJ1-5, with unresolved D. This CDR3 region has 16 residues. CDR1 is DFQATT and CDR2 is SNEGSKA in the germline V gene (reference sequence). V lost 0 bases and J lost 2, with 14 bases in between. CDR3 in amino acids: CSARDVEGSGNQPQHF. CDR3 DNA: TGCAGTGCTAGAGACGTGGAGGGTAGCGGCAATCAGCCCCAGCATTTT.

The chain has TRBV4-1 and TRBJ1-2; 7 bases fit TRBD1. CDR1 is MGHRA and CDR2 is YSYEKL in the germline V gene. Trimming removed 7 bases from V and 4 bases from J; junction bases left unmatched: 6. The length of the CDR3 is 13 residues. This CDR3 reads CASTSQGPYGYTF. The CDR3 region has the DNA TGCGCCAGCACCTCACAGGGGCCCTATGGCTACACCTTC.

This clonotype occurred many times. This chain joins TRBV5-5 and TRBJ1-1, with TRBD1 as a possible D gene (6 bases). The germline gives CDR1 SGHKS, CDR2 YYEKEE (reference sequence). The CDR3 spans 15 residues. V was trimmed by 0 bases and J by 4 bases, leaving 13 bases between them. CDR3 sequence reads: CASSLVPQGGTEAFF. DNA for the CDR3: TGTGCCAGCAGCTTGGTGCCACAGGGAGGCACTGAAGCTTTCTTT.

V gene TRBV6-5 combines with J gene TRBJ1-1; tentatively, D is TRBD1 (5 bases). The germline V gene encodes CDR1 MNHEY and CDR2 SVGAGI. V was trimmed by 4 bases and J by 5 bases, leaving 11 bases between them. The CDR3 length is 13 residues. The CDR3 is CASSFDSWTEAFF. CDR3 bases: TGTGCCAGCAGTTTCGACAGTTGGACTGAAGCTTTCTTT.

At least ten counts were recorded for this clonotype. The rearrangement links TRBV7-9 to TRBJ1-2, with D perhaps matching TRBD1 (6 bases). Germline values: CDR1 SEHNR, CDR2 FQNEAQ (reference sequence). V was trimmed by 1 base and J by 3 bases, leaving 12 bases between them. The CDR3 is made up of 15 amino acids. The CDR3 is CASSLGGGRDYGYTF. CDR3 nucleotide sequence: TGTGCCAGCAGCTTAGGTGGGGGGCGCGACTATGGCTACACCTTC.

This clonotype was seen a handful of times. V usage is TRBV20-1 and J usage is TRBJ2-1, with 8 bases matching TRBD2. Germline V CDR1 and CDR2: DFQATT, SNEGSKA (reference sequence). CDR3 length: 16 residues. Trimming removed 5 bases from V and 6 bases from J; junction bases left unmatched: 15. This CDR3 is CSAPIKGGRPTNEQFF. CDR3 in DNA: TGCAGTGCTCCCATAAAGGGCGGGAGGCCTACCAATGAGCAGTTCTTC.

This clonotype turned up a few times. CDR3 amino acids: CSAWDRGQDTQYF. The CDR3 nucleotides are TGCAGTGCCTGGGACAGGGGGCAAGATACGCAGTATTTT. This chain uses TRBV20-1 with TRBJ2-3; 12 bases are a match to TRBD1. The V segment lost 6 bases and the J segment 5 bases; nucleotides outside the gene matches: 3. This CDR3 contains 13 residues. The germline V gene has CDR1 DFQATT and CDR2 SNEGSKA (reference sequence).

The genes are TRBV4-2 and TRBJ2-6, with D tentatively TRBD2 (5 bases). The CDR3 has 16 residues. Trimming stripped 5 bases from V and 2 bases from J, with 13 bases between. Germline assignment: CDR1 LGHNA and CDR2 YNFKEQ. The CDR3 reads CASSVPNGAGANVLTF. CDR3 DNA sequence: TGTGCCAGCAGCGTACCGAACGGGGCTGGGGCCAACGTCCTGACTTTC.

This clonotype was recorded a few times. V usage is TRBV6-1 and J usage is TRBJ1-2, with 8 bases fitting TRBD1. CDR1 is MNHNS and CDR2 is SASEGT in the germline V gene. With V trimmed by 2 bases and J by 6 bases, 8 bases remained unmatched. CDR3 length: 15 residues. The CDR3 DNA is TGTGCCAGCAGTGAACGGACAGGGCGGAACGATGGCTACACCTTC. Translating it yields CASSERTGRNDGYTF.

This clonotype turned up a few times. V usage is TRBV7-6 and J usage is TRBJ1-1; D is unresolved. Germline CDR1 and CDR2: SGHVS and FNYEAQ. CDR3 length: 12 amino acids. Trimming left V 0 bases short and J 8 bases short, with 7 bases between. CDR3 bases: TGTGCCAGCAGCTTAGCGGACGGAGAAGCTTTCTTT. It encodes CASSLADGEAFF.

This clonotype was picked up a small number of times. The chain carries TRBV18 and TRBJ2-7, with 9 bases matching TRBD1. This CDR3 comprises 16 residues. V shed 5 bases, J shed 1 base, and the junction held 9 bases outside the gene matches. Germline V gives CDR1 KGHSH, CDR2 LQKENI. The CDR3 here is CASSNEPGQGSYEQYF. CDR3 nucleotides: TGTGCCAGCTCAAACGAGCCGGGACAGGGTTCCTACGAGCAGTACTTC.

The chain combines TRBV11-2 with TRBJ2-3, with TRBD2 matching over 8 bases. The germline V gene has CDR1 SGHAT and CDR2 FQNNGV. V was pared by 4 bases and J by 4 bases, with 7 bases of the junction left unmatched. This CDR3 has 15 amino acids. The CDR3 sequence: CASSWSGSLADTQYF. DNA for the CDR3: TGTGCCAGCAGCTGGAGCGGGAGTCTCGCAGATACGCAGTATTTT.

This clonotype was counted a few times. The rearrangement joins TRBV6-2 or TRBV6-3 to TRBJ1-1; D unclear. The CDR3 has 14 residues. Between the trimmed V and J ends, which lost 3 bases and 3 bases, there was a span of 11 bases. CDR1 and CDR2 from the germline V gene are MNHEY and SVGEGT. In DNA, the CDR3 is TGTGCCAGCAGTTATGGACGGACCGACACTGAAGCTTTCTTT. Translation gives CASSYGRTDTEAFF.

The CDR3 spells CSVGLATNTGELFF. In DNA form, the CDR3 reads TGCAGCGTTGGACTAGCTACGAACACCGGGGAGCTGTTTTTT. The chain joins TRBV29-1 to TRBJ2-2; 7 nucleotides agree with TRBD2. Trimming at V came to 4 bases and at J to 0 bases, leaving 2 bases not matched to a gene. CDR3 length equals 14 residues. Germline lookup yields CDR1 SQVTM and CDR2 ANQGSEA.

The sample holds many counts of this clonotype. CDR3 sequence reads: CASSLELTDTQYF. DNA of the CDR3: TGTGCCAGCAGCTTAGAGCTCACAGATACGCAGTATTTT. The J gene is TRBJ2-3, the V gene TRBV7-2; D not certain. V lost 1 base to trimming and J lost 2 bases, with 4 bases between them. From germline, CDR1 is SGHTA and CDR2 FQGNSA. This CDR3 region has 13 residues.

V gene TRBV18 combines with J gene TRBJ1-4; D perhaps matches TRBD1 (6 bases). CDR3 length: 14 amino acids. Germline values: CDR1 KGHSH, CDR2 LQKENI. V gave up 3 bases and J gave up 4 bases, with 9 bases separating them. DNA of the CDR3: TGTGCCAGCTCACCGACAGGCTTTAATGAAAAACTGTTTTTT. Amino acid sequence: CASSPTGFNEKLFF.